This T cell receptor beta chain was documented in a study of blood T cell repertoires in COVID-19. For the study at large: The study drew acute and convalescent COVID-19 samples from the United States, Italy and Spain. The cDNA or gDNA used as material had been derived from T cells, B-cell-depleted T cells, or PBMCs.

In the original processing: For nucleated cells, counts were estimated from reference gene primer amplification. Using immunoSEQ multiplex PCR, the repertoire was profiled, and TCRdb retains in-frame clones only, with some absent. That table is the source of V, J and clone size, and D and trimming were worked out from the DNA. Altogether 55,000 to 85,000 clones are present, over 70% being singletons, with the ten largest covering around 20%. Sequencing was carried out using peripheral blood. This receptor was obtained from a man aged 60 to 69 with acute or convalescent COVID-19.

The CDR3 region has the DNA TGTGCCAGTAGTAGGGCAGGGGCTGGGAAAAACATTCAGTACTTC. Protein product: CASSRAGAGKNIQYF. This chain links TRBV19 with TRBJ2-4, with a weak D call TRBD1 (6 bases). Germline-derived CDR1 and CDR2 are LNHDA and SQIVND (reference sequence). The CDR3 has 15 amino acids. V dropped 4 bases and J dropped 4 bases, with 14 bases sitting between them.